The 21 T cell receptor beta chains in this list originate from one sample, sequenced in a study of shared T cell receptors in the human thymus. Profiled with immunoSEQ multiplex PCR; TCRdb holds only in-frame clones, not every one. The top ten clones hold about 0.012% of a sample with hundreds of thousands of clones, around 82% of them seen once. The same data also went into a second study, on human thymus T cells.

Material for sequencing was thymocytes. These TCRs come from a boy younger than two with a congenital heart defect.

This clone was recorded only once. This chain connects TRBV30 to TRBJ2-5; 8 nucleotides align to TRBD2. V lost 0 bases, J lost 5 bases, and 8 bases stayed unmatched. The CDR3 loop spans 15 amino acids. Germline V gene lookup returns CDR1 GTSNPN and CDR2 SVGIG (reference sequence). The CDR3 spells CAWSVTGRAFETQYF. The CDR3 DNA reads as TGTGCCTGGAGTGTTACCGGGAGGGCCTTCGAGACCCAGTACTTC.

This chain connects TRBV5-1 to TRBJ1-2; 7 bases are shared with TRBD1. Germline values: CDR1 SGHRS, CDR2 YFSETQ. The CDR3 runs to 15 residues. J lost 4 bases, V lost 0 bases, and 6 bases had no gene match. CDR3 in DNA: TGCGCCAGCAGCTTGGACAGGGGAAAACTCTATGGCTACACCTTC. It is translated as CASSLDRGKLYGYTF.

V is TRBV7-8 and J is TRBJ2-7; TRBD1 matches 10 bases. Trimming cost V 1 base and J 4 bases; bases outside gene matches: 1. Germline CDR1 is SGHVS and CDR2 is FQNEAQ. CDR3 length: 14 residues. CDR3 protein: CASSLGGQGYEQYF. As DNA, the CDR3 is TGTGCCAGCAGCTTAGGGGGACAGGGGTACGAGCAGTACTTC. The full variable domain, rest sourced from reference TRBV7-8 and TRBJ2-7, is GAGVSQSPRYKVAKRGQDVALRCDPISGHVSLFWYQQALGQGPEFLTYFQNEAQLDKSGLPSDRFFAERPEGSVSTLKIQRTQQEDSAVYLCASSLGGQGYEQYFGPGTRLTVT.

The chain combines TRBV25-1 with TRBJ2-7, with 10 bases fitting TRBD2. With V trimmed by 3 bases and J by 0 bases, 11 bases remained unmatched. Germline lookup yields CDR1 MGHDK and CDR2 SYGVNS. This CDR3 contains 18 residues. The CDR3 DNA reads TGTGCCAGCAGTGATGGGAACTGGCCTAGCGGGAGCTCCTACGAGCAGTACTTC. This sequence encodes CASSDGNWPSGSSYEQYF.

The sample holds one count of this clone. This chain connects TRBV5-1 to TRBJ1-2; 7 nucleotides agree with TRBD1. V shed 1 base and J 4 bases; nucleotides not matched to a gene: 10. Per germline, CDR1 SGHRS and CDR2 YFSETQ. This CDR3 has 16 amino acids. The CDR3 loop reads CASSLQVRDRVYGYTF. The CDR3 region has the DNA TGCGCCAGCAGCTTGCAGGTCCGGGACAGAGTCTATGGCTACACCTTC.

The chain joins TRBV6-1 to TRBJ1-5; D call uncertain. Trimming cost V 8 bases and J 10 bases, with 21 bases left between them. This CDR3 is built from 14 residues. Per the germline V gene, CDR1 is MNHNS and CDR2 is SASEGT. Here the CDR3 DNA reads TGTGCCAGCTCGGAGGCGGGAAGATTGGTTCCCCAGCATTTT. It codes for CASSEAGRLVPQHF.

This chain connects TRBV27 to TRBJ2-3; D may be TRBD2 (7 bases). CDR3 length: 18 amino acids. V shed 6 bases and J shed 5 bases, with 27 bases lying between them. The germline CDR1 and CDR2 sequences are MNHEY and SMNVEV (reference sequence). The CDR3 sequence: CASRDFGGAHNIEDTQYF. The CDR3 region has the DNA TGTGCCAGCAGGGACTTTGGGGGGGCGCATAACATTGAAGATACGCAGTATTTT.

The rearrangement joins TRBV4-1 to TRBJ2-1; TRBD2 aligns across 8 bases. J gave up 3 bases and V 5 bases, and 9 bases lay outside the gene matches. This CDR3 is built from 16 residues. Germline V gene lookup returns CDR1 MGHRA and CDR2 YSYEKL. In DNA form, the CDR3 reads TGCGCCAGCAGCGACAAAGCGGGAGACTACTACAATGAGCAGTTCTTC. Encoded protein: CASSDKAGDYYNEQFF.

The chain uses TRBV4-3 and TRBJ2-5; TRBD2 matches 8 bases. The germline gives CDR1 LGHNA, CDR2 YSLEER. The CDR3 has 15 amino acids. Trimming at V came to 4 bases and at J to 5 bases, leaving 9 bases not matched to a gene. CDR3 nucleotides: TGCGCCAGCAGCCGCACTAGCGGCTCCGCGGAGACCCAGTACTTC. This translates into CASSRTSGSAETQYF.

The chain combines TRBV5-1 with TRBJ2-2; 7 bases are shared with TRBD1. V was clipped by 1 base and J by 3 bases; unmatched bases: 3. This CDR3 comprises 15 residues. The V gene's germline CDR1 is SGHRS and CDR2 YFSETQ. DNA for the CDR3: TGCGCCAGCAGCTTGACAGGGGAGCACACCGGGGAGCTGTTTTTT. Protein sequence: CASSLTGEHTGELFF.

The chain employs TRBV10-1 and TRBJ2-7, with a weak D call TRBD2 (6 bases). The CDR3 is 14 residues long. CDR1 WNHNN and CDR2 SYGVQD come from the germline V gene (reference sequence). Trimming removed 3 bases from V and 2 bases from J, with 11 bases in between. CDR3 amino acids: CASSDGGLTYEQYF. The CDR3 DNA sequence: TGCGCCAGCAGTGATGGGGGGTTGACCTACGAGCAGTACTTC.

The chain combines TRBV13 with TRBJ2-7; 10 bases are shared with TRBD2. J gave up 1 base and V 1 base, and 4 bases lay outside the gene matches. Germline assignment: CDR1 PRHDT and CDR2 FYEKMQ (reference sequence). This CDR3 comprises 16 residues. The CDR3 sequence is CASSLATSGPSYEQYF. The CDR3 coding sequence is TGTGCCAGCAGCTTAGCGACTAGCGGGCCGTCCTACGAGCAGTACTTC.

The rearrangement joins TRBV6-4 to TRBJ2-1, with D possibly TRBD2 on 6 matching bases. The germline V gene has CDR1 MRHNA and CDR2 SNTAGT. This CDR3 has 16 residues. V gave up 5 bases and J gave up 9 bases, with 23 bases separating them. The CDR3 coding sequence is TGTGCCAGCAGTCCGGCGGGGCTACCCCAGCCTGGTGAGCAGTTCTTC. This sequence encodes CASSPAGLPQPGEQFF.

This chain links TRBV25-1 with TRBJ1-3; D gene ambiguous. The V gene lost 3 bases and the J gene lost 8 bases, with 8 bases spanning the gap. The CDR3 is 12 residues long. CDR1 is MGHDK, CDR2 SYGVNS, per germline. CDR3 nucleotide sequence: TGTGCCAGCAGTGACAGAGGAGACACCATATATTTT. Its protein is CASSDRGDTIYF.

J is TRBJ2-7 and V is TRBV7-9; 10 bases agree with TRBD2. This CDR3 contains 17 residues. V gave up 1 base and J gave up 6 bases; unmatched junction bases: 12. The germline CDR1 and CDR2 sequences are SEHNR and FQNEAQ (reference sequence). The CDR3 reads CASSLVLVSGRAVEQYF. As DNA, the CDR3 is TGTGCCAGCAGCTTAGTCCTAGTCAGCGGGAGGGCAGTCGAGCAGTACTTC.

The V gene is TRBV30, the J gene TRBJ1-5; 9 nucleotides agree with TRBD1. Germline V gene data show CDR1 as GTSNPN and CDR2 as SVGIG (reference sequence). J was trimmed by 2 bases and V by 0 bases; bases with no gene match: 8. The CDR3 sequence is 17 residues long. CDR3 nucleotide sequence: TGTGCCTGGAGTGTGGATGGGACAGGGTACGGCAATCAGCCCCAGCATTTT. It encodes CAWSVDGTGYGNQPQHF.

V usage is TRBV28 and J usage is TRBJ2-5, with D perhaps matching TRBD1 (6 bases). The germline gives CDR1 MDHEN, CDR2 SYDVKM. The CDR3 is 14 amino acids. V dropped 7 bases and J dropped 2 bases, with 14 bases sitting between them. The CDR3 spells CASTQGDTQETQYF. The CDR3, as DNA: TGTGCCAGCACCCAAGGGGACACACAAGAGACCCAGTACTTC.

The chain carries TRBV4-3 and TRBJ2-7; the D gene is possibly TRBD2 (5 bases). The CDR3 extends over 17 amino acids. CDR1 and CDR2 from the germline V gene are LGHNA and YSLEER. V gave up 0 bases and J gave up 0 bases, with 15 bases separating them. The CDR3 bases are TGCGCCAGCAGCCAAGATGAAGGAGGAGCGTCCTCCTACGAGCAGTACTTC. As protein: CASSQDEGGASSYEQYF.

This chain connects TRBV7-2 to TRBJ1-1; perhaps TRBD1 as D (6 bases). V lost 4 bases and J lost 5, with 11 bases in between. This CDR3 comprises 13 residues. Germline V gives CDR1 SGHTA, CDR2 FQGNSA. CDR3: CASSSGTKTEAFF. The CDR3 coding sequence is TGTGCCAGCAGCTCCGGGACAAAGACTGAAGCTTTCTTT.

The genes are TRBV11-2 and TRBJ2-1; 8 positions match TRBD1. V lost 5 bases, J lost 8 bases, and 8 bases stayed unmatched. Looked up from germline, CDR1 is SGHAT and CDR2 is FQNNGV. This CDR3 has 14 residues. The chain's CDR3 is CASSPTTGVDEQFF. The CDR3 nucleotides are TGTGCCAGCAGCCCGACGACAGGGGTGGATGAGCAGTTCTTC. The variable domain in full, with the rest retrieved from reference TRBV11-2 and TRBJ2-1, is EAGVAQSPRYKIIEKRQSVAFWCNPISGHATLYWYQQILGQGPKLLIQFQNNGVVDDSQLPKDRFSAERLKGVDSTLKIQPAKLEDSAVYLCASSPTTGVDEQFFGPGTRLTVL.

The genes are TRBV6-1 and TRBJ1-3; no reliable D call. CDR3 length: 14 residues. Trimming pared 9 bases from V and 0 bases from J, leaving 12 bases between. Germline V gives CDR1 MNHNS, CDR2 SASEGT. DNA of the CDR3: TGTGCCAGTAAAACCGGGAGCTCTGGAAACACCATATATTTT. It encodes CASKTGSSGNTIYF.